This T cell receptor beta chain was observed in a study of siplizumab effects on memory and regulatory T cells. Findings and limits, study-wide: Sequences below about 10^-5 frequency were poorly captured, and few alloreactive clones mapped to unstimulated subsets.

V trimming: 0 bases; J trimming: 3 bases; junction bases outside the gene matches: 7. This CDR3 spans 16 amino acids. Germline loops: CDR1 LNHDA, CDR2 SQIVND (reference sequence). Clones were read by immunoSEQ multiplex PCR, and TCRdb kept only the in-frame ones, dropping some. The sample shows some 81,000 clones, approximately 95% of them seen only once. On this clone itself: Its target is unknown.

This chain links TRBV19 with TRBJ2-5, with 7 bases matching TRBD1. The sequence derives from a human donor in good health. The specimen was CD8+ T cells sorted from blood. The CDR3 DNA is TGTGCCAGTAGTATAGACGCGACCGGGACAGAAGAGACCCAGTACTTC. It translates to CASSIDATGTEETQYF.